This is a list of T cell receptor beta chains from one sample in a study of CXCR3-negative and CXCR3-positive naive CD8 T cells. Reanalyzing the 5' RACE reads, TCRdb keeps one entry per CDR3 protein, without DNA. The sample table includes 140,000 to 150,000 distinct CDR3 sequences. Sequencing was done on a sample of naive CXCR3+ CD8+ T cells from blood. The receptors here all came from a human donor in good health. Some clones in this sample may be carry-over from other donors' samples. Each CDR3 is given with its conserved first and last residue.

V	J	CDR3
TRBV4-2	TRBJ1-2	CATLGQGSDSYGYTF
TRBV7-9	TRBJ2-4	CASNDSKNIQYF
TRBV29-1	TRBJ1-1	CSVDRGTEAFF
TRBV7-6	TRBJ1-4	CASSFFGATNEKLFF
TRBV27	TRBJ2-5	CASSLFAGGQETQYF
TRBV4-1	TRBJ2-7	CASSQGPSQEEQYF
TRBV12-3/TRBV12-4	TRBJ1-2	CASSLGPISYGYTF
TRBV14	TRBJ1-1	CASSPRGVLNTEAFF
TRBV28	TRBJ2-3	CASSPSRTSGRNARPGTDTQYF
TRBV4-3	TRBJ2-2	CASSPDRWTGELFF
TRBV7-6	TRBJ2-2	CASSPEATGELFF
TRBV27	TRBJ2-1	CVSSLLGGDEQFF
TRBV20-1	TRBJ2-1	CSAYLADYNEQFF
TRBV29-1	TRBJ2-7	CSAGEGANEQYF
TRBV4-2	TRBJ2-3	CASSQEDPAPNTQYF
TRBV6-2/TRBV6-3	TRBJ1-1	CASTLHQNTEAFF
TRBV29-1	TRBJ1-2	CSVFGQGPGYAYTF
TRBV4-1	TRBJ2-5	CASSHAGTSGEETQYF
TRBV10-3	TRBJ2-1	CATVVSGDPYNEQFF
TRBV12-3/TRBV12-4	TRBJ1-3	CASSTGTAGNTIYF
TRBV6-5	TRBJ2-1	CASSYSVRTSYNEQFF
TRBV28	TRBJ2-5	CASSLSGAGGRAQYF
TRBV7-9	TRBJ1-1	CASSAHEGLNTEAFF
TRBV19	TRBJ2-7	CASSFTGTHEQYF
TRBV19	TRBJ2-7	CASSMAGTGYEQYF
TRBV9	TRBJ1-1	CASGEMRVGAEAFF
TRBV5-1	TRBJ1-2	CASYYDRGQGYTF
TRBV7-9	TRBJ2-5	CASGRGPGEDSLVETQYF
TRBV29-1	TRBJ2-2	CSVVDGNTGELFF
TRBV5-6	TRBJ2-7	CASSFGQIEQYF
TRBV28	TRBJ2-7	CASSLPQSYEQYF
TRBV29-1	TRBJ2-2	CSGLTGSGELFF
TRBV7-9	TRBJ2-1	CASSSGTGVYEQFF
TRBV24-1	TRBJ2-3	CATSDSGQGEDTQYF
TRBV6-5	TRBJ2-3	CASSYGLAGGPGDTQYF
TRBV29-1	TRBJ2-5	CSVVPAGEETQYF
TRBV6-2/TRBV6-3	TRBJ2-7	CASLTTRGLIPYEQYF
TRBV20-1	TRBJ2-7	CSARDGLAGTYEQYF
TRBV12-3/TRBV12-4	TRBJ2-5	CASSSREYQETQYF
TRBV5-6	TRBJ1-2	CASSLGQGPLQAF
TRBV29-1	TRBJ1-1	CSAIMLTGTGEAFF
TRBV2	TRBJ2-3	CASGNRGPTDTQYF
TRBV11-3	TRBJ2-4	CASSPRAVGAKNIQYF
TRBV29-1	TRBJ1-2	CSVGWSGADGYTF
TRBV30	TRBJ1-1	CAWLQGSVTEAFF
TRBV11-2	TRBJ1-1	CASSLDSLGDTEAFF
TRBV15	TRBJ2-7	CATSRDLLTGQHEQYF
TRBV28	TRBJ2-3	CASRAGTHSTDTQYF
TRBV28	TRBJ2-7	CASRSFGEQYF
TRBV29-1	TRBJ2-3	CSVDDTSVRTDTQYF
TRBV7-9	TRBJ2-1	CASSPQWGASYNEQFF
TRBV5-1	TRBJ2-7	CASSSPGQGPFYEQYF
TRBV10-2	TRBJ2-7	CASTESPPDYEQYF
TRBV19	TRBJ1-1	CASSRWAGDMETEAFF
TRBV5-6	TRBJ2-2	CASSFGPGNTGELFF
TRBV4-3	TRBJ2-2	CASSQDHRGDTGELFF
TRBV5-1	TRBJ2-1	CASSLTPFSGGTNNEQFF
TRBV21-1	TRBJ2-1	CASSPRWYAYNEQFF